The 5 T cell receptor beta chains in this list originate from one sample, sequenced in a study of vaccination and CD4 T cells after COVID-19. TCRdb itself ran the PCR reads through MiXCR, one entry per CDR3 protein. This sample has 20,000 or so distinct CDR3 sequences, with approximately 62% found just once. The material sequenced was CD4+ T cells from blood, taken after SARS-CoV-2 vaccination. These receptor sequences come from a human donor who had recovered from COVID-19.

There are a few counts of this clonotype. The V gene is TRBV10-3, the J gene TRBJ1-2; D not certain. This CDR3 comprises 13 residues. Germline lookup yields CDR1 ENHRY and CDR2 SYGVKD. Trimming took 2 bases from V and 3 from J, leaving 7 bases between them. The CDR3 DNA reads TGTGCCATCAGTGAGAACAGTTACTATGGCTACACCTTC. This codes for CAISENSYYGYTF.

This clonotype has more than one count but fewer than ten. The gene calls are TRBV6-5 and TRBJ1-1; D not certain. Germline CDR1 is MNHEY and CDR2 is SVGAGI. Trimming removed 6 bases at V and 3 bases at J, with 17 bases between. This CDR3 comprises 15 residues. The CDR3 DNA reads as TGTGCCAGCAGCTACGACTCACCTGGGGACACTGAAGCTTTCTTT. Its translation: CASSYDSPGDTEAFF.

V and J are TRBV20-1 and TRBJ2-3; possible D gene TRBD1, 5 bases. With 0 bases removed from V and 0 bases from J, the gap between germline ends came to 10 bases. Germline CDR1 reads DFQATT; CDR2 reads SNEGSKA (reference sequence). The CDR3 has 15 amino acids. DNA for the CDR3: TGCAGTGCTAGAGATTGGGGCACTAGCACAGATACGCAGTATTTT. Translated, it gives CSARDWGTSTDTQYF.

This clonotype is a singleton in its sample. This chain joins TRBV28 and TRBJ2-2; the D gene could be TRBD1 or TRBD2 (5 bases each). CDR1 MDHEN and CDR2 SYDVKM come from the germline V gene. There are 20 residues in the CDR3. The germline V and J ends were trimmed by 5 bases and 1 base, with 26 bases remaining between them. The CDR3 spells CASSVQLRRRDLLNTGELFF. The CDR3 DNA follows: TGTGCCAGCAGTGTCCAGCTAAGACGCAGGGACCTCTTGAACACCGGGGAGCTGTTTTTT.

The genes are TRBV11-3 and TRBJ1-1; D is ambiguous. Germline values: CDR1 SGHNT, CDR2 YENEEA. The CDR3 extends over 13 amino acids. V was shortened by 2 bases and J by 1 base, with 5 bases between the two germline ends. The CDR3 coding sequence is TGTGCCAGCAGCTTAAGAGGGAACACTGAAGCTTTCTTT. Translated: CASSLRGNTEAFF. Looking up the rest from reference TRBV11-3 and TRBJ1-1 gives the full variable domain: EAGVVQSPRYKIIEKKQPVAFWCNPISGHNTLYWYLQNLGQGPELLIRYENEEAVDDSQLPKDRFSAERLKGVDSTLKIQPAELGDSAVYLCASSLRGNTEAFFGQGTRLTVV.